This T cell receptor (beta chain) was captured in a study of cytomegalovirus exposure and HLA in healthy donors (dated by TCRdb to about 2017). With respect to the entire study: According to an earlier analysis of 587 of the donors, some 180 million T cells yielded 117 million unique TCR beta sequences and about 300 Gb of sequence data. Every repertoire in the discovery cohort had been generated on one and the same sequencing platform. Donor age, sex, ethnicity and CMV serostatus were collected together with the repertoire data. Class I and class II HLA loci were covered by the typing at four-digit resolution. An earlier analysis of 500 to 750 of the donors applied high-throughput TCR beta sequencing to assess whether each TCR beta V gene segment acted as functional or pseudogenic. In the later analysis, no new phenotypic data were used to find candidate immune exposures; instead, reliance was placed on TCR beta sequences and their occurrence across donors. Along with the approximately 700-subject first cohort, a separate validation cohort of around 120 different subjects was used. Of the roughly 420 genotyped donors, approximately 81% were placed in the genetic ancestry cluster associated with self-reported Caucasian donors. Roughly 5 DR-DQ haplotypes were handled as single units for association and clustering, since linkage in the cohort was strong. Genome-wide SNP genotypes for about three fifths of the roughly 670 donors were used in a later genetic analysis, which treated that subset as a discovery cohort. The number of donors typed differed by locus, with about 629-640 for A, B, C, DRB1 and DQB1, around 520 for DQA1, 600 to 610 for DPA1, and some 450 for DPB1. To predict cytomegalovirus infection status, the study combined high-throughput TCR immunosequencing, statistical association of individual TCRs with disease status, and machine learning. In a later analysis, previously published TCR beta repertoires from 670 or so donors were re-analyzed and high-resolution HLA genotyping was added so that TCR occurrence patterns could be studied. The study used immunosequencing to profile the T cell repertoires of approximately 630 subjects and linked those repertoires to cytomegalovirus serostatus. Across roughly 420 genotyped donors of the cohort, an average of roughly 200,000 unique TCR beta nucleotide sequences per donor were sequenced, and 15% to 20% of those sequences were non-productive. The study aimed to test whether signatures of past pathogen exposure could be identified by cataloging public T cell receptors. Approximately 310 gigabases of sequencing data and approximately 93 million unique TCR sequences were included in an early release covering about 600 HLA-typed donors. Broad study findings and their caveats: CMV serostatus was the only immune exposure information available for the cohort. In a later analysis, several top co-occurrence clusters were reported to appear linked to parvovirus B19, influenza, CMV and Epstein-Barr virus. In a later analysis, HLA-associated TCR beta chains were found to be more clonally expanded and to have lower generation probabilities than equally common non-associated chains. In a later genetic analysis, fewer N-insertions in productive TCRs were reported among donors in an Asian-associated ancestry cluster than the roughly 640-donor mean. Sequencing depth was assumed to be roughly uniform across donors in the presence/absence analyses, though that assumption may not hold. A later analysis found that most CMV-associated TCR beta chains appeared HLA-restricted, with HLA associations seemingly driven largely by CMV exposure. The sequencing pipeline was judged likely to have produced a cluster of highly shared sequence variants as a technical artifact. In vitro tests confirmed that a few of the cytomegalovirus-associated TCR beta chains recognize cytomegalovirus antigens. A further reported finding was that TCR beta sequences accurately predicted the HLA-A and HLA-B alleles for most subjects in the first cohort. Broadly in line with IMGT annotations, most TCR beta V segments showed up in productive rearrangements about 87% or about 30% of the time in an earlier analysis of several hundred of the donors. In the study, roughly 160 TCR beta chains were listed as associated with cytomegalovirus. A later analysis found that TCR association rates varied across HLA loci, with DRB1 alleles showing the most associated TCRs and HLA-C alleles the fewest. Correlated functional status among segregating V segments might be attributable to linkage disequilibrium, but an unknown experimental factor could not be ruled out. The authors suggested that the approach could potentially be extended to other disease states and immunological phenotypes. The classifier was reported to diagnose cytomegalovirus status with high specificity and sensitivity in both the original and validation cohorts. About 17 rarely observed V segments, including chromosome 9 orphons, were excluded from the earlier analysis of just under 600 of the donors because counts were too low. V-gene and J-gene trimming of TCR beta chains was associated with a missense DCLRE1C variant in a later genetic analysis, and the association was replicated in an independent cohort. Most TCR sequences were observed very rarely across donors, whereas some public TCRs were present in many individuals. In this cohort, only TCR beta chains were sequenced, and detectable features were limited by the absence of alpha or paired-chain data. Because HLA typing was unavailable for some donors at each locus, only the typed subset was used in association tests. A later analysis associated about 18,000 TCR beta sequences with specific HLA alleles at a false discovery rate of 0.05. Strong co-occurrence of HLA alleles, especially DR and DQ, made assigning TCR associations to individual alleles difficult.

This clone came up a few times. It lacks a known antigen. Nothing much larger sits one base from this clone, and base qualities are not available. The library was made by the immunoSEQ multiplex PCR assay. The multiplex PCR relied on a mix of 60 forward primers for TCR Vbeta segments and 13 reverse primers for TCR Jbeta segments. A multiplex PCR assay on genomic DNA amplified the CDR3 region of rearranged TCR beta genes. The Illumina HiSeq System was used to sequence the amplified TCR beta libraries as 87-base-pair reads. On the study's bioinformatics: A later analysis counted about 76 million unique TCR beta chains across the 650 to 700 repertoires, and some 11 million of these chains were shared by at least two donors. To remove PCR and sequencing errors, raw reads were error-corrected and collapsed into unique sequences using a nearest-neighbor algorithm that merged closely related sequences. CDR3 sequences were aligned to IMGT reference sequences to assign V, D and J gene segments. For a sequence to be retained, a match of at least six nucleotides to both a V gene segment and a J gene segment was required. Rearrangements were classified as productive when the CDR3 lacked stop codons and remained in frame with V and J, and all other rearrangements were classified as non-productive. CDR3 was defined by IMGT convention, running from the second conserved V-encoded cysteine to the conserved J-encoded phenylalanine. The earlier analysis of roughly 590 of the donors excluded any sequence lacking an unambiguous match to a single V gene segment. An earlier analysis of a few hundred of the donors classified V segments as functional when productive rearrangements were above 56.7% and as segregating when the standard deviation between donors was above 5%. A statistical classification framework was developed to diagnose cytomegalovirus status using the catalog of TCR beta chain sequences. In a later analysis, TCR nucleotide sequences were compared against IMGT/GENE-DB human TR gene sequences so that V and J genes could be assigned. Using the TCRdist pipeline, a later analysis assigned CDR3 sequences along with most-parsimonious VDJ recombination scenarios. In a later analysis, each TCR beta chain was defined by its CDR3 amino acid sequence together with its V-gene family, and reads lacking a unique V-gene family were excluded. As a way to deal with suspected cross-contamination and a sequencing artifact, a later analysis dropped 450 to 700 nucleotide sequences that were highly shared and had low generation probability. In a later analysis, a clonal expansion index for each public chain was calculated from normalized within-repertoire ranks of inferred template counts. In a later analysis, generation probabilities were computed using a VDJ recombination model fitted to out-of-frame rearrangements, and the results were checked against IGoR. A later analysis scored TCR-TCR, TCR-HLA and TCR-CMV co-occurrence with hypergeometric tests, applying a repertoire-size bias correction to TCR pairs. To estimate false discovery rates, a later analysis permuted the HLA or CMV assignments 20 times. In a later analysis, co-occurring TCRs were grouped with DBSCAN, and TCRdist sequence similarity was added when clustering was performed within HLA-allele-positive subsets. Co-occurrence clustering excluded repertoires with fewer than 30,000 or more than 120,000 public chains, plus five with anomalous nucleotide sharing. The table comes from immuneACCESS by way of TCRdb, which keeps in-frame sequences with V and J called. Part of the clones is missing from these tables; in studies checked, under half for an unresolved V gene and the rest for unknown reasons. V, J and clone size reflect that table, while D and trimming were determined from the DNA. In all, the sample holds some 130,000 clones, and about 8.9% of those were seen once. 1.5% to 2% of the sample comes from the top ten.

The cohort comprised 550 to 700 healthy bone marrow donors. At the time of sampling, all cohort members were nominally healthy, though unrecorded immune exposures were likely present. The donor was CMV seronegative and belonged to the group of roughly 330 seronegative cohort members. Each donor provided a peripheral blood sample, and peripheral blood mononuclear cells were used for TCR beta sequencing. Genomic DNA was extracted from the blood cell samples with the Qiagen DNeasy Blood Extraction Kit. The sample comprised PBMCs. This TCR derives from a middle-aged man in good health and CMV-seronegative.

Here is the DNA: TGCGCCAGCAGCTTGGGAGGGACAGGGGACACAGATACGCAGTATTTT. The translation is CASSLGGTGDTDTQYF. Here the chain combines TRBV5-1 and TRBJ2-3, and 10 junction bases match TRBD1. V is trimmed back by 0 bases and J by 2 bases, and the junction contains 3 bases that no gene match accounts for. Sequences SGHRS (CDR1) and YFSETQ (CDR2) are obtained from the germline V gene. The CDR3 runs 16 amino acids, cysteine and phenylalanine included. Only CDR3 DNA remains: 48 bases, in frame from the first base.